The clone carrying this T cell receptor beta chain has a single count. Antigen: not known. In germline, CDR1 is MNHNS, CDR2 SASEGT. Between the trimmed V and J ends, which lost 6 bases and 0 bases, there was a span of 9 bases. The CDR3 is 14 amino acids. Some clones are missing from TCRdb's copy, which holds only in-frame ones; the method was immunoSEQ multiplex PCR. Of under 1 million clones in the sample, 95% to 97% were seen once. The sample originates from a study of shared clonotypes between healthy human individuals. Study as a whole: Three CD4 naive, three CD4 memory, two CD8 naive and one CD8 memory plate were used per donor. Findings and limits, study-wide: Sequencing of the sorted subsets was shown by rarefaction to be incomplete despite large depth. Larger estimated richness was generally seen in naive subsets than in memory subsets. What limited the represented genetic and exposure-history diversity was the small number of donors.

The naive CD8 subset, CD45RO-negative cells positively selected for CCR7, excluded terminally differentiated effector memory CD45RA+ cells. V and J are TRBV6-1 and TRBJ2-1, with unresolved D. What was sequenced was naive CD8+ T cells sorted from blood. The sequence was obtained from a man aged 30 to 39 in good health. CDR3 in DNA: TGTGCCAGCAGCTCTAAGTTCTCCTACAATGAGCAGTTCTTC. Amino acid sequence: CASSSKFSYNEQFF.